The 12 T cell receptor beta chains below come from one sample, sequenced in a study of vaccination effects on CD4 cells after COVID-19. The repertoire was sequenced with immunoSEQ multiplex PCR; TCRdb's copy has only in-frame clones and lacks some. The sample lists about 29,000 clones, roughly four fifths occurring once. For these receptors, no antigen is known. With the ViraFEST assay, the study expanded antigen-specific CD4+ T cells using viral peptide pools, then sequenced them. Once cultured for 10 days, the cells underwent separation to obtain CD4+ T cells. Participants got two doses of BNT162b2 or mRNA-1273 vaccine. This specimen consisted of CD4+ T cells from PBMCs cultured with HCoV-OC43 spike peptides, obtained after COVID-19 vaccination. Subset described: HCoV-OC43 spike overlapping peptide pool stimulation. These receptor sequences come from a human donor who received a COVID-19 vaccine.

The J gene is TRBJ1-6, the V gene TRBV11-1; 9 bases map to TRBD1. Trimming cost V 2 bases and J 10 bases; bases outside gene matches: 3. Germline V gene data show CDR1 as SGHAT and CDR2 as FQDESV (reference sequence). The CDR3 runs to 14 residues. DNA for the CDR3: TGTGCCAGCAGCTTAACGGGACAGGGATCACCCCTCCACTTT. Translated: CASSLTGQGSPLHF.

The gene calls are TRBV7-9 and TRBJ1-6; TRBD1 matches at 7 bases. The V gene's germline CDR1 is SEHNR and CDR2 FQNEAQ (reference sequence). The CDR3 has 15 amino acids. Trimming took 2 bases from V and 7 from J; bases not matched to a gene: 5. CDR3 amino acids: CASSLSTGQNSPLHF. The CDR3 DNA reads TGTGCCAGCAGCTTATCGACAGGGCAGAATTCACCCCTCCACTTT.

In this sample, this clone turned up a few times. Distinct nucleotide sequences in the sample also encode this CDR3. This chain links TRBV5-4 with TRBJ2-7, with 9 bases lining up with TRBD2. Germline CDR1 and CDR2: SGHNT and YYREEE (reference sequence). This CDR3 is 16 amino acids long. The J segment lost 0 bases and the V segment lost 2 bases, leaving 6 bases of the junction unmatched. CDR3 protein: CASSLGRGGSSYEQYF. The CDR3 DNA reads as TGTGCCAGCAGCTTAGGGCGGGGGGGGAGCTCCTACGAGCAGTACTTC. Full variable domain (rest looked up from reference TRBV5-4 and TRBJ2-7): ETGVTQSPTHLIKTRGQQVTLRCSSQSGHNTVSWYQQALGQGPQFIFQYYREEENGRGNFPPRFSGLQFPNYSSELNVNALELDDSALYLCASSLGRGGSSYEQYFGPGTRLTVT.

The chain links TRBV7-9 to TRBJ1-3, with a possible D match to TRBD1 (5 bases). There are 14 residues in the CDR3. Germline V gene data show CDR1 as SEHNR and CDR2 as FQNEAQ (reference sequence). V shed 1 base and J shed 7 bases, with 11 bases lying between them. CDR3 DNA: TGTGCCAGCAGCTTAGAGGGAGGGGTCAACACCATATATTTT. It yields the protein CASSLEGGVNTIYF.

This chain joins TRBV11-3 and TRBJ2-3, with a weak D call TRBD1 (6 bases). V lost 1 base to trimming and J lost 3 bases, with 8 bases between them. This CDR3 spans 14 amino acids. The V gene's germline CDR1 is SGHNT and CDR2 YENEEA. The CDR3 DNA sequence: TGTGCCAGCAGCTTAGGCAGGGGTACAGATACGCAGTATTTT. This encodes CASSLGRGTDTQYF.

V is TRBV10-1 and J is TRBJ2-4; the match to TRBD2 covers 14 bases. This CDR3 is built from 22 residues. After removal of 4 bases from V and 5 bases from J, the junction contained 22 bases not matched to a gene. Germline V CDR1 and CDR2: WNHNN, SYGVQD (reference sequence). DNA for the CDR3: TGCGCCAGCAGTGTTGAAGCCCCCATCGGACTAGCGGGAGGAGGGGCCGAAAACATTCAGTACTTC. This codes for CASSVEAPIGLAGGGAENIQYF.

The chain carries TRBV5-4 and TRBJ2-7, with 7 bases that match TRBD2. V lost 3 bases to trimming and J lost 3 bases; unmatched junction nucleotides: 9. Germline V gives CDR1 SGHNT, CDR2 YYREEE (reference sequence). This CDR3 has 15 amino acids. CDR3 sequence: CASSYTSEPIYEQYF. CDR3 sequence (DNA): TGTGCCAGCAGCTATACTAGCGAACCGATCTACGAGCAGTACTTC.

The chain joins TRBV9 to TRBJ1-1, with D perhaps TRBD1 (5 bases). In germline, CDR1 is SGDLS, CDR2 YYNGEE. Trimming took off 1 base at V and 6 bases at J, with 22 bases between the two ends. CDR3 length: 17 amino acids. The CDR3, as DNA: TGTGCCAGCAGCGTATCGTCGCGGGGCGCTGTAGGGGCTGAAGCTTTCTTT. Protein: CASSVSSRGAVGAEAFF.

V and J are TRBV4-1 and TRBJ2-1; no definite D call. Germline CDR1 is MGHRA and CDR2 is YSYEKL. The CDR3 contains 15 residues. Between the trimmed V and J ends, which lost 2 bases and 5 bases, there was a span of 13 bases. The CDR3 DNA reads as TGCGCCAGCAGCCAACCCCTTAGGAGAAACAATGAGCAGTTCTTC. Its translation is CASSQPLRRNNEQFF.

V is TRBV11-3 and J is TRBJ2-2; D remains ambiguous. This CDR3 comprises 19 residues. V shed 0 bases and J shed 5 bases, with 22 bases lying between them. The V gene's germline CDR1 is SGHNT and CDR2 YENEEA. CDR3 coding DNA: TGTGCCAGCAGCTTAGAGCGAGGCGGAAGTCAGTGGGTGACCGGGGAGCTGTTTTTT. Its protein is CASSLERGGSQWVTGELFF.

The chain has TRBV6-5 and TRBJ2-5; the match to TRBD1 covers 7 bases. CDR3 length: 14 amino acids. After removal of 4 bases from V and 6 bases from J, the junction contained 8 bases not matched to a gene. Germline assignment: CDR1 MNHEY and CDR2 SVGAGI. CDR3 loop: CASSFSTGSKTQYF. DNA of the CDR3: TGTGCCAGCAGTTTCTCGACAGGGTCGAAGACCCAGTACTTC.

The V gene is TRBV9, the J gene TRBJ2-5, with TRBD2 matching 10 bases. Per the germline V gene, CDR1 is SGDLS and CDR2 is YYNGEE. The CDR3 covers 17 residues. The V and J ends lost 0 bases and 5 bases, in that order; junction bases with no gene match: 10. The chain's CDR3 is CASSVGPKRGGGETQYF. The CDR3, as DNA: TGTGCCAGCAGCGTAGGCCCCAAGCGGGGGGGCGGGGAGACCCAGTACTTC.